The entry below describes one T cell receptor (beta chain). No antigen is known for it. With 60 Vbeta and 13 Jbeta primers, the PCR was carried out. Assay used: immunoSEQ multiplex PCR; TCRdb lists only in-frame clones, some missing. Here the sample spans about 200,000 clones, over 9.5% being singletons. This record belongs to a study of cytomegalovirus exposure and HLA in healthy donors. Study-wide background: Assignment to the Caucasian-associated ancestry cluster applied to around 82% of the approximately 400 genotyped donors.

Germline CDR1 reads SGHVS; CDR2 reads FQNEAQ. The CDR3 covers 14 residues. Trimming took 1 base from V and 7 from J, leaving 11 bases between them. General study points: A highly shared variant cluster was judged a likely technical artifact. Researchers reported that a few CMV-associated chains were confirmed in vitro as CMV antigen-specific.

The chain has TRBV7-8 and TRBJ2-1; D is ambiguous. The receptor was derived from a man in his forties or fifties in good health and CMV-seropositive. The material sequenced was PBMCs. DNA of the CDR3: TGTGCCAGCAGCTTAGTCCCGACACCGAATGAGCAGTTCTTC. Its translation: CASSLVPTPNEQFF.